This is a list of T cell receptor beta chains from one sample in a study of breast tumors, draining lymph nodes, adjacent tissues. TCRdb itself ran the multiplex PCR reads through MiXCR, one entry per CDR3 protein. Here the sample spans 60,000 to 65,000 distinct CDR3 sequences, around 60% being singletons. Sequences were obtained from breast tumor tissue. These receptors all come from a female donor with breast cancer. Some clones in this sample may be carry-over from other donors' samples. CDR3s include the opening cysteine and the closing phenylalanine or tryptophan. A D gene is named only where the DNA matches it firmly. Clone size is stated in some rows and not others, as once, few, many or a class when expanded.

d_call j_call clone_size v_call cdr3_nt cdr3_aa
. TRBJ2-3 . TRBV29-1 TGCAGCGCCGAGGGTAGCACAGATACGCAGTATTTT CSAEGSTDTQYF
. TRBJ1-5 many TRBV20-1 TGCAGTGCTAGTCGTAGGGGGTCCCCCAATCAGCCCCAGCATTTT CSASRRGSPNQPQHF
. TRBJ1-1 . TRBV5-6 TGTGCCAGCAGCTACAGACAAGTTGAAGCTTTCTTT CASSYRQVEAFF
. TRBJ1-2 . TRBV29-1 TGCAGCGTCCTGCGGGACGGCGACTATGGCTACACCTTC CSVLRDGDYGYTF
. TRBJ2-3 few TRBV28 TGTGCCAGCAGTTTATTGACAGATACGCAGTATTTT CASSLLTDTQYF
TRBD1 TRBJ2-6 . TRBV2 TGTGCCAGCAAATCGGGACAGGGAACTGGGGCCAACGTCCTGACTTTC CASKSGQGTGANVLTF
TRBD1 TRBJ2-2 . TRBV20-1 TGCAGTGCTAGTAGTGACCGGGACAGGGGATACACCGGGGAGCTGTTTTTT CSASSDRDRGYTGELFF
TRBD2 TRBJ2-3 . TRBV12-3/TRBV12-4 TGTGCCAGCTCACCGGGGGGAGGGACAGATACGCAGTATTTT CASSPGGGTDTQYF
TRBD1 TRBJ2-1 many TRBV5-8 TGTGCCAGCAGTACCGGGACAGCCCGATACAATGAGCAGTTCTTC CASSTGTARYNEQFF
. TRBJ2-3 . TRBV12-5 TGTGCTAGTGGTTTGGTACGAGCGGATTCGGTGGTAACAGATATGCAGTATTTT CASGLVRADSVVTDMQYF
TRBD1 TRBJ1-2 many TRBV30 TGTGCCTCTGAGACAGGGGCGGGCGGGTATGGCTACACCTTC CASETGAGGYGYTF
. TRBJ1-6 many TRBV4-2 TGTGCCAGCAGCCAAGGGCGGAGCTCCTATAATTCACCCCTCCACTTT CASSQGRSSYNSPLHF
. TRBJ2-2 . TRBV2 TGTGCCAGCAGTGAAGTATCCTCGGGGACCGGGGAGCTGTTTTTT CASSEVSSGTGELFF
TRBD1 TRBJ1-1 once TRBV7-2 TGTGCCAGCAGACTACAACAGGGGGTTGACACTGAAGCTTTCTTT CASRLQQGVDTEAFF
TRBD1 TRBJ1-2 . TRBV13 TGTGCCAGCAGCCCACCTGGACAGGAGGGTGGCTACACCTTC CASSPPGQEGGYTF
TRBD1 TRBJ2-1 many TRBV20-1 TGCAGTGCGGCTGACAGGGGAGGAAACAATGAGCAGTTCTTC CSAADRGGNNEQFF
TRBD1 TRBJ1-6 . TRBV2 TGTGCCAGCAAGGCCGGGACAGGAGCCAATTCACCCCTCCACTTT CASKAGTGANSPLHF
TRBD1 TRBJ1-2 many TRBV5-8 TGTGCCAGCAGCTTCGAGACAGGGGGCAATTATGGCTACACCTTC CASSFETGGNYGYTF
. TRBJ2-6 . TRBV11-3 TGTGCCAGCAGCCCCGGGGAGGCTGGGGCCAACGTCCTGACTTTC CASSPGEAGANVLTF
TRBD2 TRBJ2-7 . TRBV4-1 TGCGCCAGCAGCCCCTCGACTAGCGGCTACTACGAGCAGTACTTC CASSPSTSGYYEQYF
. TRBJ2-7 . TRBV20-1 TGCAGTGCTAAGGGCCTAGGCCCCGAGCAGTACTTC CSAKGLGPEQYF
. TRBJ1-4 . TRBV20-1 TGCGGTGCTAGAGTAGGAGCTTCTAATGAAAAACTGTTTTTT CGARVGASNEKLFF
. TRBJ2-7 . TRBV5-4 TGTGCCAGCAGCCGGCTCGGCAGCTACGAGCAGTACTTC CASSRLGSYEQYF
TRBD2 TRBJ2-7 . TRBV4-1 TGCGCCAGCAGCCAGACTAGCAGAGACTTGCTCGAGCAGTACTTC CASSQTSRDLLEQYF
. TRBJ1-6 once TRBV7-2 TGTGCCAGCAGCACCAGTAGCGGGGGAGAACCCCTCCACTTT CASSTSSGGEPLHF
TRBD1 TRBJ2-7 . TRBV10-2 TGCGCCAGCAGTGAGTCCAGGACAGGGCAAGAGCAGTACTTC CASSESRTGQEQYF
. TRBJ2-5 . TRBV7-3 TGTGCCAGCAGCACCGGCGGGACACAGGAGACCCAGTACTTC CASSTGGTQETQYF
. TRBJ2-3 once TRBV2 TGTGCCAGCAGCCGACAGCTCACAGATACGCAGTATTTT CASSRQLTDTQYF
. TRBJ1-4 . TRBV19 TGTGCCAGTAGTGGGCGGACGAGGGGTCTGGATGAAAAACTGTTTTTT CASSGRTRGLDEKLFF
. TRBJ1-5 many TRBV12-3/TRBV12-4 TGTGCCAGCAGTCCCCAGGGAAGGAGCAATCAGCCCCAGCATTTT CASSPQGRSNQPQHF
. TRBJ2-5 . TRBV7-8 TGTGCCAGCAGCTTAGTTGGAGAGACCCAGTACTTC CASSLVGETQYF
TRBD2 TRBJ2-3 . TRBV2 TGTGCCAGCAGTGAACTAGCGGGGGCCACAGATACGCAGTATTTT CASSELAGATDTQYF
TRBD1 TRBJ1-4 many TRBV15 TGTGCCACCGGAAGACAGGGGAATGGAGCTAATGAAAAACTGTTTTTT CATGRQGNGANEKLFF
. TRBJ2-7 many TRBV10-2 TGCGCCAGCAGTGCCGGGGGAGCTGGGTCCTACGAGCAGTACTTC CASSAGGAGSYEQYF
. TRBJ1-5 . TRBV7-2 TGTGCCAGCAGCTTAAACAGCGGCGGCAATCAGCCCCAGCATTTT CASSLNSGGNQPQHF
. TRBJ2-7 once TRBV4-3 TGCGCCAGCAGCCAACCTGAGGGGGGTGGCGACTACGAGCAGTACTTC CASSQPEGGGDYEQYF
. TRBJ2-5 . TRBV7-2 TGTGCCAGCAGCTCCGGTGGCTATGAGACCCAGTACTTC CASSSGGYETQYF
. TRBJ1-2 . TRBV29-1 TGCAGCGTTGTTTACTACTTAATGCGGGGCTACCCCTTC CSVVYYLMRGYPF
. TRBJ1-6 . TRBV19 TGTGCCAGTAGTATTGGGGGCGCCCATAATTCACCCCTCCACTTT CASSIGGAHNSPLHF
. TRBJ1-5 many TRBV19 TGTGCCAGTAGTGCCGGGACGGCCTATAGCAATCAGCCCCAGCATTTT CASSAGTAYSNQPQHF
. TRBJ2-7 . TRBV12-3/TRBV12-4 TGTGCCAGCAGTTCCGGACAGTCTTGGGACGAGCAGTACTTC CASSSGQSWDEQYF
TRBD1 TRBJ2-7 few TRBV7-2 TGTGCCAGCAGCTCCGGGACAGGGGACGAGCAGTACTTC CASSSGTGDEQYF
. TRBJ1-6 . TRBV4-3 TGCGCCAGCAGCCAAGATAGTCGGCAAAGGGGTTCACCCCTCCACTTT CASSQDSRQRGSPLHF
. TRBJ2-3 . TRBV14 TGTGCCAGCAGCCCAGGGTACAGCACAGATACGCGGTATTTT CASSPGYSTDTRYF
. TRBJ1-4 . TRBV5-1 TGCGCCAGCAGCAGGGAGGGGGAAAAACTGTTTTTT CASSREGEKLFF
. TRBJ1-3 few TRBV2 TGTGCCAGCAGTGAGTACAAGGGAAACGGAAACACCATATATTTT CASSEYKGNGNTIYF
TRBD1 TRBJ1-1 few TRBV7-9 TGTGCCAGCAGCACTATCAGGGGGAAGATGAACACTGAAGCTTTCTTT CASSTIRGKMNTEAFF
. TRBJ2-2 many TRBV19 TGTGCCAGCACCCGATCCGGGACAAACACCGGGGAGCTGTTTTTT CASTRSGTNTGELFF
TRBD2 TRBJ2-7 many TRBV4-2 TGTGCCAGCAGCGCTTCGAGGGGCGGGGGGGCCCGGCAGTACTTC CASSASRGGGARQYF
TRBD2 TRBJ2-2 many TRBV3-1 TGTGCCAGCAGTCACGGGGGGGCCGGGGACACCGGGGAGCTGTTTTTT CASSHGGAGDTGELFF
TRBD2 TRBJ2-5 . TRBV5-1 TGCGCCAGCAGCTTTCTAGCGGGAAGTGAGCAGTACTTC CASSFLAGSEQYF